This entry lists 18 T cell receptor beta chains sequenced from one sample in a study of shared clonotypes between healthy human individuals. Terminally differentiated effector memory CD45RA+ cells were excluded by CCR7 positive selection of CD45RO-negative cells. Generated by immunoSEQ multiplex PCR, the TCRdb table keeps only in-frame clones and is missing some. The sample lists 1.5 million to 2.5 million clones, roughly 94% seen once, with less than 1.5% in the top ten. Sequencing input: naive CD8+ T cells sorted from blood. The receptors shown here come from a man aged 18-30 years in good health.

V gene TRBV5-1 combines with J gene TRBJ2-7; no firm D call. Trimming removed 0 bases at V and 5 bases at J, with 18 bases between. This CDR3 region has 16 residues. Germline CDR1 reads SGHRS; CDR2 reads YFSETQ. The CDR3 loop reads CASSLGSSTIIHEQYF. Here the CDR3 DNA reads TGCGCCAGCAGCTTGGGAAGCTCAACGATTATCCACGAGCAGTACTTC.

The chain combines TRBV10-2 with TRBJ1-5, with a possible D match to TRBD1 (6 bases). The CDR3 is made up of 15 amino acids. V was clipped by 0 bases and J by 6 bases, with 12 bases between them. The germline gives CDR1 WSHSY, CDR2 SAAADI. The CDR3 loop reads CASSESRQGPQPQHF. The DNA of the CDR3 is TGCGCCAGCAGTGAGTCGCGGCAGGGGCCTCAGCCCCAGCATTTT.

The rearrangement links TRBV19 to TRBJ1-5, with 7 bases aligning to TRBD1. With 2 bases clipped from V and 1 base from J, the junction kept 2 bases outside the gene matches. The germline CDR1 and CDR2 sequences are LNHDA and SQIVND (reference sequence). This CDR3 has 15 residues. The CDR3 loop is CASSIQGGSNQPQHF. The CDR3 DNA reads as TGTGCCAGTAGTATACAGGGGGGGAGCAATCAGCCCCAGCATTTT.

V usage is TRBV2 and J usage is TRBJ2-2; D gene unclear. Trimming left V 4 bases short and J 1 base short, with 10 bases between. The CDR3 runs to 15 residues. In germline, CDR1 is SNHLY, CDR2 FYNNEI. The CDR3 DNA reads TGTGCCAGCAGTGGCCAGACATTGAACACCGGGGAGCTGTTTTTT. Its translation is CASSGQTLNTGELFF.

The chain carries TRBV7-2 and TRBJ1-5, with 9 bases lining up with TRBD1. Germline V CDR1 and CDR2: SGHTA, FQGNSA. CDR3 length: 15 residues. After removal of 5 bases from V and 7 bases from J, the junction contained 9 bases not matched to a gene. CDR3 loop: CASSLTGQGHQPQHF. The CDR3 DNA reads as TGTGCCAGCAGCCTTACGGGACAGGGCCACCAGCCCCAGCATTTT.

This sequence joins TRBV18 and TRBJ2-7; D remains ambiguous. V was pared by 1 base and J by 7 bases, with 11 bases between. The CDR3 has 13 residues. In germline, CDR1 is KGHSH, CDR2 LQKENI. CDR3 coding DNA: TGTGCCAGCTCACCACGAAAGGGTGGTGAGCAGTACTTC. It encodes CASSPRKGGEQYF.

The J gene is TRBJ1-6, the V gene TRBV5-6; D might be TRBD1 (6 bases). This CDR3 contains 14 residues. Trimming took off 5 bases at V and 7 bases at J, with 13 bases between the two ends. The germline gives CDR1 SGHDT, CDR2 YYEEEE. Here the CDR3 reads CASRVQGVNSPLHF. In DNA, the CDR3 is TGTGCCAGCAGGGTACAGGGAGTCAATTCACCCCTCCACTTT.

The chain links TRBV6-1 to TRBJ2-5; TRBD1 is a possible D gene (6 bases). The CDR3 is made up of 14 amino acids. The germline V gene encodes CDR1 MNHNS and CDR2 SASEGT. Trimming took off 6 bases at V and 1 base at J, with 12 bases between the two ends. CDR3 bases: TGTGCCAGCAGCTTAGAGGGGGTCCAAGAGACCCAGTACTTC. It specifies CASSLEGVQETQYF.

Comment on this clone: One end of the junction fails to match germline, which may point to a read error. The V call is TRBV7-7, the J call TRBJ2-7, with D possibly matching TRBD1 (7 bases). The CDR3 loop spans 15 amino acids. The V gene's germline CDR1 is SSHAT and CDR2 FNYEAQ (reference sequence). The CDR3: CASSLGQGGTYEQYF. The CDR3 nucleotides read TGTGCTAGCAGCTTAGGCCAGGGGGGAACCTACGAGCAGTACTTC.

This clone appeared a few times. J is TRBJ2-7 and V is TRBV6-1; 9 bases line up with TRBD1. Germline CDR1 and CDR2: MNHNS and SASEGT. The CDR3 runs to 15 residues. The V gene end was trimmed by 3 bases and the J gene end by 2 bases; junction bases not matched to a gene: 5. The CDR3: CASSDGQGPTYEQYF. CDR3 nucleotide sequence: TGTGCCAGCAGTGATGGACAGGGGCCTACCTACGAGCAGTACTTC.

The chain has TRBV27 and TRBJ2-3, with 10 positions matching TRBD2. Germline CDR1 MNHEY, CDR2 SMNVEV (reference sequence). V was clipped by 2 bases and J by 5 bases; unmatched bases: 10. There are 17 residues in the CDR3. The CDR3 loop is CASSLGVLAGVGDTQYF. As DNA, the CDR3 is TGTGCCAGCAGTTTAGGGGTGCTAGCGGGAGTGGGAGATACGCAGTATTTT.

This clone showed up just a few times. This sample includes further DNA sequences coding for the same CDR3. The rearrangement uses TRBV7-9 and TRBJ2-7; D might be TRBD2 (5 bases). Germline V gene lookup returns CDR1 SEHNR and CDR2 FQNEAQ (reference sequence). The CDR3 extends over 13 amino acids. V lost 2 bases, J lost 0 bases, and 5 bases lay in between. The CDR3 loop is CASSLTSSYEQYF. The CDR3 nucleotides are TGTGCCAGCAGCTTAACTAGCTCCTACGAGCAGTACTTC.

The chain uses TRBV7-8 and TRBJ1-2; 7 positions match TRBD1. The junction had 12 bases not matched to a gene; V was cut back by 5 bases and J by 6 bases. The CDR3 is 15 amino acids. CDR1 is SGHVS and CDR2 is FQNEAQ in the germline V gene. CDR3 sequence (DNA): TGTGCCAGCAGCACCCCAGAAGGGGGCAAGAATGGCTACACCTTC. The encoded protein is CASSTPEGGKNGYTF. The full variable domain, in which reference TRBV7-8 and TRBJ1-2 provide the parts outside the CDR3, is GAGVSQSPRYKVAKRGQDVALRCDPISGHVSLFWYQQALGQGPEFLTYFQNEAQLDKSGLPSDRFFAERPEGSVSTLKIQRTQQEDSAVYLCASSTPEGGKNGYTFGSGTRLTVV.

The J gene is TRBJ2-1, the V gene TRBV7-9; D is ambiguous. The CDR3 runs to 19 residues. Trimming took off 2 bases at V and 0 bases at J, with 20 bases between the two ends. Germline CDR1 SEHNR, CDR2 FQNEAQ (reference sequence). The DNA for the CDR3 is TGTGCCAGCAGCTTATTCGGTCGAGCCGGCGAAGGCTCCTACAATGAGCAGTTCTTC. Translated, it gives CASSLFGRAGEGSYNEQFF.

The table lists this clone with a count of one. Written as DNA, the CDR3 is TGTGCCAGCAGCTCGGACGCTACCTATGGCTACACCTTC. Translation: CASSSDATYGYTF. V and J are TRBV6-5 and TRBJ1-2; D ambiguous. Per germline, CDR1 MNHEY and CDR2 SVGAGI. CDR3 length equals 13 residues. Trimming removed 6 bases from V and 4 bases from J, with 12 bases in between.

V gene TRBV5-6 combines with J gene TRBJ2-6; no clear D gene. Germline V gene sequence: CDR1 SGHDT, CDR2 YYEEEE. Trimming cost V 0 bases and J 2 bases, with 6 bases left between them. This CDR3 region has 15 residues. CDR3 sequence (DNA): TGTGCCAGCAGCTTGGGGGCCACTGGGGCCAACGTCCTGACTTTC. It yields the protein CASSLGATGANVLTF.

V and J are TRBV27 and TRBJ1-5; 8 nucleotides agree with TRBD1. The V segment lost 4 bases and the J segment 7 bases; nucleotides outside the gene matches: 21. CDR3 length: 19 amino acids. In germline, CDR1 is MNHEY, CDR2 SMNVEV (reference sequence). CDR3 sequence reads: CASSSTLGQGAKNIQPQHF. The DNA of the CDR3 is TGTGCCAGCAGTTCTACCCTTGGGCAGGGGGCGAAAAATATACAGCCCCAGCATTTT.

V is TRBV27 and J is TRBJ2-6; unclear D gene. The germline V and J ends were trimmed by 1 base and 0 bases, with 7 bases remaining between them. Germline V gene lookup returns CDR1 MNHEY and CDR2 SMNVEV (reference sequence). The CDR3 spans 16 residues. For the CDR3, the DNA is TGTGCCAGCAGTTTATTGGGAATCTCTGGGGCCAACGTCCTGACTTTC. It yields the protein CASSLLGISGANVLTF.